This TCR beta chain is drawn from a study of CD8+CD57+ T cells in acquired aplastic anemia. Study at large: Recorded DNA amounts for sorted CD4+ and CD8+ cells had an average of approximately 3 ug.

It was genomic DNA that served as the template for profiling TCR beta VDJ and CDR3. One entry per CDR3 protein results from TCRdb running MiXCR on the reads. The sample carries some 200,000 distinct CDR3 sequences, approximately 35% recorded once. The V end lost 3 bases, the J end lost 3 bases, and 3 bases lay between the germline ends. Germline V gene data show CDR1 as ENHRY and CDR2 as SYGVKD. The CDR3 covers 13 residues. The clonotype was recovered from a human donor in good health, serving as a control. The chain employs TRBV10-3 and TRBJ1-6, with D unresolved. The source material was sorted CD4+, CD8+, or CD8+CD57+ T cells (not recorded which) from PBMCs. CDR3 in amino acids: CAISDSYNSPLHF. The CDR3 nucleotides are TGTGCCATCAGTGACAGCTATAATTCACCCCTCCACTTT.